The 30 T cell receptor beta chains listed next were all sequenced from one sample in a study of control samples from healthy donors and cancer patients. Clones were read by immunoSEQ multiplex PCR, and TCRdb kept only the in-frame ones, dropping some. The repertoire holds 110,000 or so clones, with roughly four fifths as singletons. Sequencing was done on a sample of blood. Receptors were obtained from a man younger than 35 in good health.

The J gene is TRBJ2-1, the V gene TRBV4-1, with TRBD1 matching over 9 bases. The CDR3 is 12 residues long. The junction had 4 bases not matched to a gene; V was cut back by 2 bases and J by 14 bases. The V gene's germline CDR1 is MGHRA and CDR2 YSYEKL. CDR3 protein: CASSQKGQGKFF. CDR3 sequence (DNA): TGCGCCAGCAGCCAAAAGGGACAGGGTAAGTTCTTC.

CDR3 residues: CASSPKRTANTGELFF. CDR3 bases: TGTGCCAGCAGCCCCAAAAGGACAGCGAACACCGGGGAGCTGTTTTTT. The chain has TRBV14 and TRBJ2-2, with a possible D match to TRBD1 (6 bases). CDR1 and CDR2 (germline): SGHDN, FVKESK. Trimming stripped 4 bases from V and 0 bases from J, with 12 bases between. CDR3 size: 16 residues.

The CDR3 region is CASSKPGQSNTEAFF. The DNA of the CDR3 is TGTGCCAGTAGTAAACCGGGACAGTCGAACACTGAAGCTTTCTTT. The V call is TRBV19, the J call TRBJ1-1; 7 nucleotides agree with TRBD1. The V segment lost 4 bases and the J segment 1 base; nucleotides outside the gene matches: 6. The CDR3 is made up of 15 amino acids. Looked up from germline, CDR1 is LNHDA and CDR2 is SQIVND (reference sequence).

The chain employs TRBV6-5 and TRBJ2-2, with 7 bases matching TRBD1. The CDR3 totals 15 residues. J was trimmed by 6 bases and V by 5 bases; bases with no gene match: 9. Germline V CDR1 and CDR2: MNHEY, SVGAGI. CDR3 region: CASSQRQGRAGELFF. The CDR3 bases are TGTGCCAGCAGTCAAAGACAGGGTAGGGCCGGGGAGCTGTTTTTT.

The rearrangement uses TRBV5-1 and TRBJ2-1; D may be TRBD1 (7 bases). In germline, CDR1 is SGHRS, CDR2 YFSETQ. The germline V and J ends were trimmed by 0 bases and 3 bases, with 10 bases remaining between them. CDR3 size: 15 residues. The DNA of the CDR3 is TGCGCCAGCAGCTTGGCCCAGGGGGGCTACAATGAGCAGTTCTTC. As protein: CASSLAQGGYNEQFF.

This clone appeared a single time. V gene TRBV7-9 combines with J gene TRBJ1-5; D unclear. The germline V and J ends were trimmed by 5 bases and 4 bases, with 12 bases remaining between them. Germline V lookup: CDR1 SEHNR, CDR2 FQNEAQ (reference sequence). The CDR3 sequence is 14 residues long. The DNA for the CDR3 is TGTGCCAGCAGCGCCGGAGGTCGGAATCAGCCCCAGCATTTT. It codes for CASSAGGRNQPQHF.

CDR3 loop: CSARTGAKNIQYF. The CDR3 region has the DNA TGCAGCGCCCGAACGGGGGCCAAAAACATTCAGTACTTC. This rearrangement joins TRBV29-1 to TRBJ2-4; possible D gene TRBD2, 5 bases. Germline V gene data show CDR1 as SQVTM and CDR2 as ANQGSEA. The length of the CDR3 is 13 residues. Trimming took 7 bases from V and 1 from J, leaving 11 bases between them.

This clone came up once. The chain carries TRBV5-6 and TRBJ2-5; D is unclear. The V gene's germline CDR1 is SGHDT and CDR2 YYEEEE. CDR3 length equals 12 residues. The V and J ends lost 2 bases and 6 bases respectively, with 8 bases between them. This CDR3 reads CASSFVFQTQYF. The CDR3 DNA is TGTGCCAGCAGCTTTGTTTTCCAGACCCAGTACTTC.

The chain carries TRBV20-1 and TRBJ2-1; D is ambiguous. The CDR3 consists of 11 residues. Per germline, CDR1 DFQATT and CDR2 SNEGSKA (reference sequence). V lost 3 bases, J lost 8 bases, and 8 bases lay in between. CDR3 DNA sequence: TGCAGTGCTAGCAGGTCGGATGAGCAGTTCTTC. Amino acids: CSASRSDEQFF.

Only a few counts were recorded for this clone. J is TRBJ1-1 and V is TRBV24-1, with D possibly TRBD1 on 5 matching bases. Trimming pared 9 bases from V and 4 bases from J, leaving 11 bases between. CDR3 length: 12 residues. Germline V gives CDR1 KGHDR, CDR2 SFDVKD. CDR3 region: CATRRGPTEAFF. The DNA of the CDR3 is TGTGCCACCCGGAGGGGACCCACTGAAGCTTTCTTT.

The genes are TRBV6-5 and TRBJ2-7, with 7 bases fitting TRBD1. The length of the CDR3 is 14 residues. CDR1 MNHEY and CDR2 SVGAGI come from the germline V gene. V dropped 4 bases and J dropped 6; count of bases not matched to a gene: 9. Here the CDR3 reads CASSSNRGFSEQYF. The CDR3 bases are TGTGCCAGCAGTTCCAACAGGGGTTTCAGCGAGCAGTACTTC.

The rearrangement links TRBV4-3 to TRBJ1-2, with D possibly TRBD1 on 5 matching bases. The CDR3 runs 16 residues. V was pared by 0 bases and J by 7 bases, with 18 bases between. Germline lookup yields CDR1 LGHNA and CDR2 YSLEER. In DNA, the CDR3 is TGCGCCAGCAGCCAAGACAAAAGGGGTTCGCGGGGTGGCTACACCTTC. It yields the protein CASSQDKRGSRGGYTF.

The chain is built from TRBV3-1 (or the pseudogene TRBV3-2) and TRBJ1-1, with D maybe TRBD1 (5 bases). V shed 3 bases and J shed 9 bases, with 11 bases lying between them. The CDR3 spans 12 residues. Per the germline V gene, CDR1 is LGHDT and CDR2 is YNNKEL (reference sequence). The CDR3 DNA reads as TGTGCCAGCAGCCATACAGGACAACAAGCTTTCTTT. The encoded protein is CASSHTGQQAFF.

As concerns this clone: Other DNA sequences of this sample code for an identical CDR3. The chain employs TRBV9 and TRBJ1-5, with D possibly TRBD1 on 5 matching bases. CDR1 and CDR2 (germline): SGDLS, YYNGEE. The CDR3 sequence is 14 residues long. Trimming took off 4 bases at V and 1 base at J, with 9 bases between the two ends. Here the CDR3 reads CASSKGVSNQPQHF. The DNA of the CDR3 is TGTGCCAGCAGCAAAGGGGTGAGCAATCAGCCCCAGCATTTT.

The chain has TRBV6-6 and TRBJ2-7, with D hard to call. The CDR3 covers 14 residues. V lost 0 bases, J lost 5 bases, and 11 bases lay in between. Germline V gives CDR1 MNHNY, CDR2 SVGAGI (reference sequence). CDR3 coding DNA: TGTGCCAGCAGTTACTCGGTGTCCACCAACGAGCAGTACTTC. It codes for CASSYSVSTNEQYF.

This clone occurred once. The chain joins TRBV5-1 to TRBJ2-5, with D perhaps being TRBD1 or TRBD2 (6 bases each). Germline V CDR1 and CDR2: SGHRS, YFSETQ. V was pared by 4 bases and J by 3 bases, with 16 bases between. The length of the CDR3 is 15 residues. As DNA, the CDR3 is TGCGCCAGCAGCGTGTACGGGGGCCGAGAAGAGACCCAGTACTTC. Its translation is CASSVYGGREETQYF.

The chain links TRBV19 to TRBJ1-1, with D possibly TRBD1 on 5 matching bases. There are 14 residues in the CDR3. Germline V gene lookup returns CDR1 LNHDA and CDR2 SQIVND (reference sequence). Trimming cost V 5 bases and J 10 bases, with 20 bases left between them. CDR3 residues: CASSPGAGFGGAFF. As DNA, the CDR3 is TGTGCCAGTAGTCCCGGGGCAGGGTTCGGGGGAGCTTTCTTT.

The chain has TRBV14 and TRBJ1-2; tentatively, D is TRBD1 (6 bases). The CDR3 contains 15 residues. The V end lost 1 base, the J end lost 1 base, and 10 bases lay between the germline ends. CDR1 and CDR2 from the germline V gene are SGHDN and FVKESK. CDR3 nucleotides: TGTGCCAGCAGCCAAGCCGGGGGCGTTAACTATGGCTACACCTTC. It encodes CASSQAGGVNYGYTF.

The rearrangement links TRBV18 to TRBJ1-2; D is uncertain. The CDR3 covers 15 residues. In germline, CDR1 is KGHSH, CDR2 LQKENI. V lost 0 bases to trimming and J lost 4 bases, with 12 bases between them. The CDR3 is CASSPPSSLGYGYTF. Written as DNA, the CDR3 is TGTGCCAGCTCACCACCCTCCTCCCTGGGCTATGGCTACACCTTC.

This sequence joins TRBV6-2 or TRBV6-3 and TRBJ2-7, with D perhaps matching TRBD2 (6 bases). Germline V gives CDR1 MNHEY, CDR2 SVGEGT. V was clipped by 6 bases and J by 5 bases, with 17 bases between them. This CDR3 is 14 amino acids long. In DNA, the CDR3 is TGTGCCAGCAGCCGCGCCGGAGGGCGTGACGAGCAGTACGTC. Its translation is CASSRAGGRDEQYV.

To note about this clone: Different DNA sequences within this sample yield the same CDR3. In nucleotides, the CDR3 is TGTGCCAGCAGCGTAGAAGATACGCAGTATTTT. This sequence encodes CASSVEDTQYF. The chain has TRBV9 and TRBJ2-3, with D unresolved. V lost 0 bases and J 5 bases, leaving 1 base between the germline ends. CDR1 and CDR2 (germline): SGDLS, YYNGEE. This CDR3 contains 11 residues.

The chain is built from TRBV5-8 and TRBJ1-1; possible D gene TRBD1, 5 bases. The V end was cut by 4 bases, the J end by 2 bases, with 12 bases between. The CDR3 spans 14 residues. Per germline, CDR1 SGHTS and CDR2 YDEGEE. The CDR3 bases are TGTGCCAGCAGCCACTCTGACAGAAACACTGAAGCTTTCTTT. Protein: CASSHSDRNTEAFF.

The chain uses TRBV7-9 and TRBJ1-5; the D is unclear. V lost 5 bases and J 5 bases, leaving 10 bases between the germline ends. CDR1 and CDR2 from the germline V gene are SEHNR and FQNEAQ (reference sequence). The CDR3 contains 13 residues. CDR3 protein: CASSHTVDQPQHF. In nucleotides, the CDR3 is TGTGCCAGCAGCCATACAGTGGATCAGCCCCAGCATTTT.

In its sample, this clone was seen once. The chain links TRBV2 to TRBJ1-5; D gene unclear. The CDR3 totals 14 residues. CDR1 and CDR2 (germline): SNHLY, FYNNEI. V lost 5 bases to trimming and J lost 5 bases, with 13 bases between them. CDR3 residues: CASSLARRDQPQHF. The CDR3 DNA is TGTGCCAGCAGTCTTGCAAGGAGGGATCAGCCCCAGCATTTT.

Only a few counts were recorded for this clone. The chain joins TRBV11-2 to TRBJ2-7; no clear D gene. The CDR3 runs to 14 residues. Trimming removed 2 bases at V and 4 bases at J, with 12 bases between. The germline gives CDR1 SGHAT, CDR2 FQNNGV. This CDR3 is CASSLSAMTYEQYF. In DNA form, the CDR3 reads TGTGCCAGCAGCTTAAGCGCTATGACTTACGAGCAGTACTTC.

CDR3 sequence (DNA): TGTGCCAGCAGCTTAGGGTGGGGGGCCCTCTACAATGAGCAGTTCTTC. Residues: CASSLGWGALYNEQFF. The chain joins TRBV13 to TRBJ2-1; perhaps D is TRBD1 or TRBD2 (6 bases each). The germline V gene has CDR1 PRHDT and CDR2 FYEKMQ (reference sequence). Trimming cost V 0 bases and J 3 bases, with 12 bases left between them. The CDR3 consists of 16 residues.

The sample holds one count of this clone. The rearrangement links TRBV7-2 to TRBJ2-7, with 7 bases identical to TRBD1. The V gene's germline CDR1 is SGHTA and CDR2 FQGNSA. The CDR3 runs 15 residues. Germline trimming cut 1 base from V and 5 bases from J; bases unmatched to any gene: 8. CDR3 residues: CASSLGTGVRHEQYF. The CDR3 DNA reads as TGTGCCAGCAGCTTAGGGACAGGTGTTCGGCACGAGCAGTACTTC.

V is TRBV5-6 and J is TRBJ2-1, with no clear D. V dropped 0 bases and J dropped 10 bases, with 11 bases sitting between them. This CDR3 has 13 amino acids. CDR1 is SGHDT and CDR2 is YYEEEE in the germline V gene. The CDR3 sequence: CASSLERRYEQFF. The CDR3 DNA sequence: TGTGCCAGCAGCTTGGAGCGCAGGTACGAGCAGTTCTTC.

The chain couples TRBV13 to TRBJ2-3, with 8 nucleotides matching TRBD2. Germline V gives CDR1 PRHDT, CDR2 FYEKMQ (reference sequence). Trimming cost V 1 base and J 6 bases; bases outside gene matches: 6. The CDR3 spans 15 residues. The CDR3 DNA follows: TGTGCCAGCAGCTTAGCGGGGGGGCCCACTGATACGCAGTATTTT. It encodes CASSLAGGPTDTQYF.

The chain links TRBV29-1 to TRBJ1-4; the D gene is possibly TRBD1 (6 bases). Germline values: CDR1 SQVTM, CDR2 ANQGSEA. Between the trimmed V and J ends, which lost 4 bases and 7 bases, there was a span of 13 bases. CDR3 length equals 13 residues. CDR3 sequence (DNA): TGCAGCGTTGGGAACCTAGGGGGTGAAAAACTGTTTTTT. Translating gives CSVGNLGGEKLFF.